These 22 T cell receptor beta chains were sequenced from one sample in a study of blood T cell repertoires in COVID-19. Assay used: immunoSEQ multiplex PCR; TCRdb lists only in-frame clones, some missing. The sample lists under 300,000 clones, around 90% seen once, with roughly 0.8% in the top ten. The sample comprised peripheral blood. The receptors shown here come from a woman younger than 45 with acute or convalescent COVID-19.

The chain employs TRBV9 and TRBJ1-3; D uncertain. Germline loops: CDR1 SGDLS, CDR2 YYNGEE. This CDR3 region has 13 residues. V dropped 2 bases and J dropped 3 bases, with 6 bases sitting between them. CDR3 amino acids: CASSVSVGNTIYF. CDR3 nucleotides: TGTGCCAGCAGCGTGAGCGTTGGAAACACCATATATTTT.

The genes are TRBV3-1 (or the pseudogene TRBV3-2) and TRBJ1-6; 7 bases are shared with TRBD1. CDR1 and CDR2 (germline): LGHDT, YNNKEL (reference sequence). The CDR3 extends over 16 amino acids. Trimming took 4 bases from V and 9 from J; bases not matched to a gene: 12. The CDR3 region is CASSPFPTGPGSPLHF. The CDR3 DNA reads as TGTGCCAGCAGCCCCTTCCCGACAGGGCCGGGTTCACCCCTCCACTTT.

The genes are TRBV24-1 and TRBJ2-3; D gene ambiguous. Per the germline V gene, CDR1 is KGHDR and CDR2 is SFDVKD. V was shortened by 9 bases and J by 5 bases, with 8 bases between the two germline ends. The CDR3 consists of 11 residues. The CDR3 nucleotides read TGTGCCACCCACTTCGGAGATACGCAGTATTTT. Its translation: CATHFGDTQYF.

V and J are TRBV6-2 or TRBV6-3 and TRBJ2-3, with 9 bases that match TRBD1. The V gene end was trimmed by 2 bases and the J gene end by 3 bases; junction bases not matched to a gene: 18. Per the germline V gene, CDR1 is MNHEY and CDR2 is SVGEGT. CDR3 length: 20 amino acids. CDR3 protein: CASSYRAGTGKIGGTDTQYF. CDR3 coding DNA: TGTGCCAGCAGTTACAGAGCCGGGACAGGGAAAATAGGAGGGACAGATACGCAGTATTTT.

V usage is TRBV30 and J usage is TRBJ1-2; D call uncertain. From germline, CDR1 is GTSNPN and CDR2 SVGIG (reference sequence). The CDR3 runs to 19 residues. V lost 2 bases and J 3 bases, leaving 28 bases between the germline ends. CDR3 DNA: TGTGCCTGGAGTCACCAAAAATACCTAACAGTCTATAAAGACTATGGCTACACCTTC. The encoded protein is CAWSHQKYLTVYKDYGYTF. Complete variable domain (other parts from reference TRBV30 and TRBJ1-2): SQTIHQWPATLVQPVGSPLSLECTVEGTSNPNLYWYRQAAGRGLQLLFYSVGIGQISSEVPQNLSASRPQDRQFILSSKKLLLSDSGFYLCAWSHQKYLTVYKDYGYTFGSGTRLTVV.

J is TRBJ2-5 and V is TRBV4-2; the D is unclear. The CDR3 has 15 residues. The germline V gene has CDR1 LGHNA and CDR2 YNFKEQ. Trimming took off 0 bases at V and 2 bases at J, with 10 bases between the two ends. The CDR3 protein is CASSQDPDLQETQYF. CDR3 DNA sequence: TGTGCCAGCAGCCAAGACCCAGATCTTCAAGAGACCCAGTACTTC.

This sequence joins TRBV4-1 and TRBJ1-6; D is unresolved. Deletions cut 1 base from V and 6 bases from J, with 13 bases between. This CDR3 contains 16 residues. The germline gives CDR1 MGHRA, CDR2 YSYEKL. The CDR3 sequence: CASSQGQQRFNSPLHF. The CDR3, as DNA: TGCGCCAGCAGCCAAGGGCAACAGCGGTTTAATTCACCCCTCCACTTT.

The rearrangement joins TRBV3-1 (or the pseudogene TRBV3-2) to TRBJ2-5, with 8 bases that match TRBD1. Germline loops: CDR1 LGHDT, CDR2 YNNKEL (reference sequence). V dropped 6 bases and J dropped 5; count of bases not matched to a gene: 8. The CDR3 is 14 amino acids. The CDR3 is CASSYRQGSETQYF. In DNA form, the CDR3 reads TGTGCCAGCAGTTACAGACAGGGGTCGGAGACCCAGTACTTC.

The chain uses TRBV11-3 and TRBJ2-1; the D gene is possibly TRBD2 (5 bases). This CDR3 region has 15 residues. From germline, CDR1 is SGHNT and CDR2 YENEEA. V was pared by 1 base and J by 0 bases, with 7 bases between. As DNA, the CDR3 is TGTGCCAGCAGCTTAGGAGGGCTCTCCTACAATGAGCAGTTCTTC. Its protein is CASSLGGLSYNEQFF.

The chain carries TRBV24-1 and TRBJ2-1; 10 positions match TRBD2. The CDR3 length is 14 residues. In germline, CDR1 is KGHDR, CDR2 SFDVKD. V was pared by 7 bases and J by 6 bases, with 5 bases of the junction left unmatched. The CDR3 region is CATSASGSLNEQFF. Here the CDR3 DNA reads TGTGCCACCAGCGCTAGCGGGAGTCTCAATGAGCAGTTCTTC.

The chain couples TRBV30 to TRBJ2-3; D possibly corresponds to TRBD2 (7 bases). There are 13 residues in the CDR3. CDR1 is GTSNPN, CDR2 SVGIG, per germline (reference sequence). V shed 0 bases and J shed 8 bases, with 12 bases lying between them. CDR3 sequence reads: CAWSVRGAGTQYF. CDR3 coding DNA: TGTGCCTGGAGTGTACGGGGGGCCGGTACGCAGTATTTT.

CDR3 nucleotides: TGTGCCAGCAGCTTAGTCCCAGGACTGGATACGCAGTATTTT. Translating it yields CASSLVPGLDTQYF. The genes are TRBV7-9 and TRBJ2-3; possible D gene TRBD2, 5 bases. Trimming removed 1 base at V and 6 bases at J, with 11 bases between. This CDR3 has 14 residues. Germline CDR1 SEHNR, CDR2 FQNEAQ (reference sequence).

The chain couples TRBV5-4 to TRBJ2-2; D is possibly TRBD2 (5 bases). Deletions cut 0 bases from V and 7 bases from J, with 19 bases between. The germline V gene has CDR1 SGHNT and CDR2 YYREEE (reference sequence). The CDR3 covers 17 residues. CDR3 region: CASSLGSGGAMVGELFF. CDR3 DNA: TGTGCCAGCAGCTTGGGGTCTGGAGGCGCAATGGTCGGGGAGCTGTTTTTT.

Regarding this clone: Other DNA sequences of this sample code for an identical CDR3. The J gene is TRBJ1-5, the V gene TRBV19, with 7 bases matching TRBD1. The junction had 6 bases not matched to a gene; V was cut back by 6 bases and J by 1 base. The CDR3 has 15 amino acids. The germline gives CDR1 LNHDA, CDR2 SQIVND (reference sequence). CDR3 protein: CASRSTGASNQPQHF. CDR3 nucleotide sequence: TGTGCCAGTAGGTCAACAGGGGCGAGCAATCAGCCCCAGCATTTT.

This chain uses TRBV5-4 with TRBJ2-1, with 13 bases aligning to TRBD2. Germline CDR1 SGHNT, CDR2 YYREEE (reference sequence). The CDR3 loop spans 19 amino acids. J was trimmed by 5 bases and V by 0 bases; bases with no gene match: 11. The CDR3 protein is CASSLVLAGLAGVHNEQFF. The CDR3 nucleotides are TGTGCCAGCAGCTTGGTTCTGGCAGGACTAGCGGGGGTACACAATGAGCAGTTCTTC.

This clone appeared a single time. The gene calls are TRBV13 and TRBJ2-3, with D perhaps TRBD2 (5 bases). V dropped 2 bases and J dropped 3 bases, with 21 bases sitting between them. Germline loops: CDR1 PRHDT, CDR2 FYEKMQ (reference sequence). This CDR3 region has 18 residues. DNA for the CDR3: TGTGCCAGCAGCTTATCGTCTCTAGAGGGAGTAATAACAGATACGCAGTATTTT. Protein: CASSLSSLEGVITDTQYF.

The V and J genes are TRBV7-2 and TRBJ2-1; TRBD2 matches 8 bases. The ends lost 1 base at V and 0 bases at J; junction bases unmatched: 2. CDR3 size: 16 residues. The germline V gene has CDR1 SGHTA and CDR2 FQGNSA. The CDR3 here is CASSLVSGSSYNEQFF. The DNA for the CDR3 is TGTGCCAGCAGCTTAGTGAGCGGGAGCTCCTACAATGAGCAGTTCTTC.

The CDR3 nucleotides read TGTGCCAGCAGCGTAGACCAGGGGGATTGGTACTACGAGCAGTACTTC. Translating it yields CASSVDQGDWYYEQYF. The V call is TRBV9, the J call TRBJ2-7, with TRBD1 matching over 7 bases. CDR1 and CDR2 (germline): SGDLS, YYNGEE. The CDR3 contains 16 residues. V lost 0 bases and J lost 3; bases outside the gene matches: 9.

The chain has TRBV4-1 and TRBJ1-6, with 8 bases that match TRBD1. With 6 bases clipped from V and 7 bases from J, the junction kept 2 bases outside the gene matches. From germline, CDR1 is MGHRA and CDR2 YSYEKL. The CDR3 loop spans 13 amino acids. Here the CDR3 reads CASRDRVNSPLHF. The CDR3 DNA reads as TGCGCCAGCAGGGACAGGGTAAATTCACCCCTCCACTTT.

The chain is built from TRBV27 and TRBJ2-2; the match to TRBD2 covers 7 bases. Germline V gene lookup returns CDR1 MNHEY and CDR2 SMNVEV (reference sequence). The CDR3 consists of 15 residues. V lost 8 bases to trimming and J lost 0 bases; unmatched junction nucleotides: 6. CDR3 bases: TGTGCCAGCTGCTGGGGGGGATCGAACACCGGGGAGCTGTTTTTT. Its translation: CASCWGGSNTGELFF.

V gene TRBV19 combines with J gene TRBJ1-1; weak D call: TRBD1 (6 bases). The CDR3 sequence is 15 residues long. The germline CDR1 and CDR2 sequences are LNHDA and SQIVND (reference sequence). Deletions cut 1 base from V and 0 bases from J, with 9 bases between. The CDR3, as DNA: TGTGCCAGTAGTATAGCAGGACAGCTGAACACTGAAGCTTTCTTT. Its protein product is CASSIAGQLNTEAFF.

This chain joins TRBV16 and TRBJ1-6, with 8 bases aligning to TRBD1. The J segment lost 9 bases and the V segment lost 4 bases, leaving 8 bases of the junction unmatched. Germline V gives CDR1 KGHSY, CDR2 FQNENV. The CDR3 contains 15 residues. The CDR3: CASSLRGQGGSPLHF. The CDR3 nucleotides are TGTGCCAGCAGCCTAAGAGGACAGGGTGGTTCACCCCTCCACTTT.